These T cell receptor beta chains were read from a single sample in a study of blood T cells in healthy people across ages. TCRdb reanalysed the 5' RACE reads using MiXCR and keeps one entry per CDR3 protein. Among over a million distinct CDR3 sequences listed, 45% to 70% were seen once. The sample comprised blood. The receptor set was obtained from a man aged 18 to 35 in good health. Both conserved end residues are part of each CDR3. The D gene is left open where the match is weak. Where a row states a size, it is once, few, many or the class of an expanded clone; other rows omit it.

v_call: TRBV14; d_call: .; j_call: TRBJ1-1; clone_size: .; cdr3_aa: CARAGTHEAFF; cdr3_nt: TGTGCCAGGGCGGGAACCCATGAAGCTTTCTTT
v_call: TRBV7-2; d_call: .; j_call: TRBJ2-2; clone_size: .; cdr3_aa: CASSLRTRTGELFF; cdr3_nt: TGTGCCAGCAGCCTTCGAACTAGGACCGGGGAGCTGTTTTTT
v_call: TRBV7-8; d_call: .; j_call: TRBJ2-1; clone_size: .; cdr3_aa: CASSPMGGHRNEQFF; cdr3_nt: TGTGCCAGCAGTCCAATGGGGGGGCATCGCAATGAGCAGTTCTTC
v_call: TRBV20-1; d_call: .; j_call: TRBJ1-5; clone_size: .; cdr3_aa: CSARRQRAANQPQHF; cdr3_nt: TGCAGTGCTAGGAGGCAGAGGGCCGCAAATCAGCCCCAGCATTTT
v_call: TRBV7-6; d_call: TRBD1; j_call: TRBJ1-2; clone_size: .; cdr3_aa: CASSLGSSGTEYGYTF; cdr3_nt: TGTGCCAGCAGCTTAGGGAGCTCCGGGACAGAGTATGGCTACACCTTC
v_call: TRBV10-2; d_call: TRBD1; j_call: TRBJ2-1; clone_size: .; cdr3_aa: CASLPDRAYNEQFF; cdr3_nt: TGCGCCAGCCTCCCAGACAGGGCATACAATGAGCAGTTCTTC
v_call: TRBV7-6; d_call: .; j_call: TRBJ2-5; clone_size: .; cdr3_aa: CASSFLVQETQYF; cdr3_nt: TGTGCCAGCAGCTTCTTAGTCCAAGAGACCCAGTACTTC
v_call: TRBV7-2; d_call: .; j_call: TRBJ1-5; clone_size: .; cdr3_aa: CASSFQTGTRNQPQHF; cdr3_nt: TGTGCCAGCAGCTTCCAGACCGGGACTCGAAATCAGCCCCAGCATTTT
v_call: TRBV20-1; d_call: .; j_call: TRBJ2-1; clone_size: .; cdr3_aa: CSARVFGPGRDEQFF; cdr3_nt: TGCAGTGCTAGAGTTTTCGGACCCGGACGCGATGAGCAGTTCTTC
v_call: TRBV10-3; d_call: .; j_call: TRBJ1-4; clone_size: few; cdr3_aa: CAISEGRSRTSINEKLFF; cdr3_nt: TGTGCCATCAGTGAAGGGAGGTCCCGCACCTCGATTAATGAAAAACTGTTTTTT
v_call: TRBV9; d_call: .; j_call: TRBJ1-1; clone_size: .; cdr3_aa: CASSVGIILNTEAFF; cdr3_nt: TGTGCCAGCAGCGTAGGAATCATACTGAACACTGAAGCTTTCTTT
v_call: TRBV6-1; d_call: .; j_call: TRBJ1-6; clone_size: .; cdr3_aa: CASSARGSSSPLHF; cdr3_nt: TGTGCCAGCAGTGCAAGGGGATCGAGTTCACCCCTCCACTTT
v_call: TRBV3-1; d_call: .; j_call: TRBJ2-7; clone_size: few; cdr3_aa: CASSQASGEQYF; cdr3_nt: TGTGCCAGCAGCCAAGCTTCCGGGGAGCAGTACTTC
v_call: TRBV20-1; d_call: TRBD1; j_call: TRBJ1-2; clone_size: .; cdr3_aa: CSAFNTGTGYGYTF; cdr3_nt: TGCAGTGCTTTTAATACCGGGACAGGCTATGGCTACACCTTC
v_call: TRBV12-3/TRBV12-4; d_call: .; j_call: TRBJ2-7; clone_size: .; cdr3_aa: CASSLGLVYESYEQYF; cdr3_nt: TGTGCCAGCAGTTTGGGTTTGGTCTATGAGTCCTACGAGCAGTACTTC
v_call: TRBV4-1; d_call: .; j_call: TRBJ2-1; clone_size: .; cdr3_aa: CASSQARATGYYNEQFF; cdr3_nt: TGCGCCAGCAGCCAAGCCCGCGCAACGGGATACTACAATGAGCAGTTCTTC
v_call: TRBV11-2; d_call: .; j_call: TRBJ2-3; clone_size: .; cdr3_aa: CASSYPGGTDTEYF; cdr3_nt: TGTGCCAGCAGCTATCCCGGGGGCACAGATACGGAGTATTTT
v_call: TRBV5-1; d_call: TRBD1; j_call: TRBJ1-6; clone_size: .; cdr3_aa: CASSLDGQGYNSPLHF; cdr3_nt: TGCGCCAGCAGCTTGGATGGACAGGGATATAATTCACCCCTCCACTTT
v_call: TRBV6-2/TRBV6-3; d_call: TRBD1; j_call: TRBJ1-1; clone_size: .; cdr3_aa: CASSPNTGGTEAFF; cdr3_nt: TGTGCCAGCAGCCCGAACACAGGGGGCACTGAAGCTTTCTTT
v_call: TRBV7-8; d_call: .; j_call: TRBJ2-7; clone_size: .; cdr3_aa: CASSLGGGRNYEQYF; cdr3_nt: TGTGCCAGCAGCTTAGGCGGGGGCAGAAACTACGAGCAGTACTTC
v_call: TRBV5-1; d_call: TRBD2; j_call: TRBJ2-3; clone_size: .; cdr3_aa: CASSSLAGAAIDTQYF; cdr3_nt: TGCGCCAGCAGCTCACTAGCGGGGGCGGCTATAGATACGCAGTATTTT
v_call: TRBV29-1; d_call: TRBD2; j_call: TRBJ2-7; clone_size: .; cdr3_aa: CSAGGREDPYNEQYF; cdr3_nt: TGCAGCGCCGGTGGGCGGGAGGATCCCTACAATGAGCAGTACTTC
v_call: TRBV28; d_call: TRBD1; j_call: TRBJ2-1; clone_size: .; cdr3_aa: CASRSGTGANEQFF; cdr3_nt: TGTGCCAGCAGGTCCGGGACAGGGGCCAATGAGCAGTTCTTC
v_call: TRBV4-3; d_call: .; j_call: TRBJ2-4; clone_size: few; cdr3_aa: CASSQDFLNIQYF; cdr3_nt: TGCGCCAGCAGCCAAGATTTCCTGAACATTCAGTACTTC
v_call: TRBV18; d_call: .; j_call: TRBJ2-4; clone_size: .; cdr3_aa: CASSPELSQQYF; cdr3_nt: TGTGCCAGCTCACCAGAACTCTCCCAGCAGTACTTC
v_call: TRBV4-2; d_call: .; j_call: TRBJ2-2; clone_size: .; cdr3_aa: CASSALGRSNTGELFF; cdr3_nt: TGTGCCAGCAGCGCTCTAGGTCGTTCGAACACCGGGGAGCTGTTTTTT
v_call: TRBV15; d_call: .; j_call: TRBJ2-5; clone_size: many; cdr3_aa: CATSRDVGETQYF; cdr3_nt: TGTGCCACCAGCAGAGACGTGGGAGAGACCCAGTACTTC
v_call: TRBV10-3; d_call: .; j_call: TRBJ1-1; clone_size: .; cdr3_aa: CAITRENKNTEAFF; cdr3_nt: TGTGCCATCACCCGTGAGAACAAGAACACTGAAGCTTTCTTT
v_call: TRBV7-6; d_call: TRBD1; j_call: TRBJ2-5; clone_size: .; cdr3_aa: CASSLASLRDRDETQYF; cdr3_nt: TGTGCCAGCAGCTTAGCATCACTCCGGGACAGGGACGAGACCCAGTACTTC
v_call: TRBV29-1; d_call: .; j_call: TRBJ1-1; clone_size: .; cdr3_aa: CSVDEDTEAFF; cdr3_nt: TGCAGCGTTGATGAAGATACTGAAGCTTTCTTT
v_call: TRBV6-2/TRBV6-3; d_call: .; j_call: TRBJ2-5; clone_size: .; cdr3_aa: CASSIHTWEARETQYF; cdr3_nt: TGTGCCAGCAGTATCCACACCTGGGAGGCCCGAGAGACCCAGTACTTC
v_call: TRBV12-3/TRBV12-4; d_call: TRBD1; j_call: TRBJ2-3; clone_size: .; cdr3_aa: CASSWPTGGSSDTQYF; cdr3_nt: TGTGCCAGCAGTTGGCCGACAGGGGGCAGTTCAGATACGCAGTATTTT
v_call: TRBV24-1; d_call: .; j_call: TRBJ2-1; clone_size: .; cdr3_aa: CATSDPGRLPYNEQFF; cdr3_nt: TGTGCCACCAGTGATCCCGGCAGGCTCCCCTACAATGAGCAGTTCTTC
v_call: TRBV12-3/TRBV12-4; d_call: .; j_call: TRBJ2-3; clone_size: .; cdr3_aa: CASSLTRGGDTQYF; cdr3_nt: TGTGCCAGCAGTTTAACGCGGGGCGGAGATACGCAGTATTTT
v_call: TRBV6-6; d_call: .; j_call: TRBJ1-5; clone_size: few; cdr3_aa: CASSPVYQPQHF; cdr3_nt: TGTGCCAGCAGTCCAGTTTACCAGCCCCAGCATTTT
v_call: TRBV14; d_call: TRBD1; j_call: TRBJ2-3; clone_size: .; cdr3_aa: CASSPMDRADTQYF; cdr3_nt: TGTGCCAGCAGCCCAATGGACAGGGCTGATACGCAGTATTTT
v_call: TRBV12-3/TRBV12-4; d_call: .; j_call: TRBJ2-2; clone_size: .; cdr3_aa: CASNSYEGTGELFF; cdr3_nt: TGTGCCAGCAATTCCTACGAGGGGACCGGGGAGCTGTTTTTT